The clone carrying this T cell receptor (beta chain) was seen a handful of times. What it recognizes is unknown. cDNA serving as the sequencing template came from extracted, reverse transcribed RNA. Sequencing was performed with immunoSEQ multiplex PCR; in TCRdb, only in-frame clones are kept and a portion is missing. Here the sample spans fewer than 200,000 clones, 50% to 60% being singletons. This sample was taken from a study of CD8+ T cells in alopecia areata. Trimming shortened V by 1 base and J by 8 bases, and 6 bases separated the two germline ends. CDR1 is SGHTA, CDR2 FQGTGA, per germline. The CDR3 extends over 12 amino acids. Study-level findings and limits: Lesional scalp, especially alopecia totalis/universalis, showed higher clonality than normal scalp.

The chain joins TRBV7-3 to TRBJ2-1; no clear D gene. The specimen comprised CD4+ T cells sorted from blood, sampled at week 0. The receptor was derived from a human donor with alopecia areata. The CDR3 nucleotides are TGTGCCAGCAGCTTAATGGGCGATGAGCAGTTCTTC. It codes for CASSLMGDEQFF.